This paragraph covers one TCR beta chain sequence. Profiling relied on immunoSEQ multiplex PCR, and the TCRdb table lists in-frame clones only, not all of them. Of some 290,000 clones listed, roughly 86% are singletons. Treatment of the sample: over 15 received Ad26.COV2.S at low or high dose, single or two shots; a few received placebo; per-sample allocation not given. Specimens were obtained on day 63 following the first vaccine or placebo injection. The donor was a Boston adult aged 18-55 years. These data are taken from a study of Ad26.COV2.S vaccination and SARS-CoV-2 variants. About the research overall: Ad26.COV2.S given intramuscularly, once or twice 56 days apart.

The CDR3 has 12 residues. V dropped 2 bases and J dropped 9; count of bases not matched to a gene: 4. Germline values: CDR1 SGHTA, CDR2 FQGNSA. Sample: peripheral blood, taken in a trial of Ad26.COV2.S vaccine versus placebo. The sequence derives from a person between 18 and 65 years old who received the Ad26.COV2.S COVID-19 vaccine or a placebo. The gene calls are TRBV7-2 and TRBJ2-7, with 7 bases matching TRBD1. CDR3 in DNA: TGTGCCAGCAGCTTACAGGGGGTGGGGCAGTACTTC. Protein sequence: CASSLQGVGQYF.